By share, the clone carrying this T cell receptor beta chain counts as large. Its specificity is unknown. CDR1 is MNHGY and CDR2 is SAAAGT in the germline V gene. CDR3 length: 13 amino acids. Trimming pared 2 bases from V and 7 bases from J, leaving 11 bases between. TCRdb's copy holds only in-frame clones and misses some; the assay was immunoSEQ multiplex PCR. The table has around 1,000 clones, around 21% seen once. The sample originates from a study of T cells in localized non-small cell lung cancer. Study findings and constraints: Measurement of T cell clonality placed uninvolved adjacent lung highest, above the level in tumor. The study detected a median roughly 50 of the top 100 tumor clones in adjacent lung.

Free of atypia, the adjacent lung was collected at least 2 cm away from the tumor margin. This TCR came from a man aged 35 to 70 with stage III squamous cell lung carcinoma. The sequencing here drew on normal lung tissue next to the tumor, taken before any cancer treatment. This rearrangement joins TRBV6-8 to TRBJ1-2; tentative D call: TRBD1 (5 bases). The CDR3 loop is CASSYGTGSGYTF. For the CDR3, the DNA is TGTGCCAGCAGTTACGGGACGGGCTCTGGCTACACCTTC.